This T cell receptor beta chain was found in a study of T cells in localized non-small cell lung cancer. TCRdb keeps only in-frame clones here, not all; method: immunoSEQ multiplex PCR. This table holds around 130,000 clones, roughly 90% found once. With 7 bases clipped from V and 6 bases from J, the junction kept 8 bases outside the gene matches. The CDR3 extends over 13 amino acids. From germline, CDR1 is SQVTM and CDR2 ANQGSEA. The source of this sequence is a female donor of 60 years or more with stage I lung adenocarcinoma. This specimen consisted of peripheral blood, obtained before any cancer treatment. This rearrangement joins TRBV29-1 to TRBJ1-3, with TRBD1 matching over 8 bases. CDR3 bases: TGCAGCGCCCGGGGACAGGTTCCAAACACCATATATTTT. This encodes CSARGQVPNTIYF.